This entry features one T cell receptor (beta chain) sequence. The entry originates in a study of OX40 agonist ivuxolimab in advanced cancers. Study as a whole: Patients were treated with ivuxolimab, an agonistic anti-OX40 (CD134) antibody. Head and neck, renal cell, melanoma or hepatocellular carcinoma were the cancers that dose-escalation patients had. Age averaged 60 years (range roughly 23 to 85), and about 86% were male.

Germline-derived CDR1 and CDR2 are MNHNY and SVGAGI (reference sequence). This CDR3 is built from 15 residues. V lost 0 bases to trimming and J lost 2 bases, with 11 bases between them. TCRdb's table, derived via immunoSEQ multiplex PCR, lists solely in-frame clones and lacks some. The table has around 44,000 clones, around 89% seen once. This chain uses TRBV6-6 with TRBJ2-7; perhaps TRBD1 as D (7 bases). The sequences come from CD4+ or CD8+ T cells sorted from blood, collected in a trial of the OX40 agonist ivuxolimab. The receptor's source is an adult with an advanced solid tumor such as melanoma, head and neck, liver or kidney cancer. CDR3 in amino acids: CASSYSQGGTYEQYF. The CDR3 nucleotides are TGTGCCAGCAGTTACTCCCAGGGGGGTACCTACGAGCAGTACTTC.